Sequencing of this TCR beta chain was carried out in a study of T cell responses to AZD1222 COVID-19 vaccine. V lost 3 bases, J lost 3 bases, and 5 bases stayed unmatched. CDR1 is MNHNS and CDR2 is SASEGT in the germline V gene. The CDR3 is 15 amino acids. Study results and limitations: Repertoire samples came only from after the peak T cell response. Spike-specific TCR breadth and depth rose after two AZD1222 doses. Nearly half of spike-specific TCRs reportedly go after variant regions that carry no mutations.

TCRdb keeps only in-frame clones here, not all; method: immunoSEQ multiplex PCR. The data contain over 130,000 clones, 92% of them singletons. Concerning this clone itself: Its matching antigen is unknown.

The origin of this receptor is an adult who received the AZD1222 COVID-19 vaccine. The rearrangement joins TRBV6-1 to TRBJ1-1; 9 bases fit TRBD1. The sequencing used peripheral blood, collected 28 days after the second AZD1222 dose. CDR3 region: CASSETGGTYTEAFF. CDR3 DNA sequence: TGTGCCAGCAGTGAGACAGGGGGGACTTACACTGAAGCTTTCTTT.